This TCR beta chain stems from a study of blood T cell repertoires in COVID-19. Study summary: Spain, Italy and the United States supplied samples that represented acute and convalescent COVID-19. In each case, the material was cDNA or gDNA derived from T cells, B-cell-depleted T cells, or PBMCs.

There are 14 residues in the CDR3. From germline, CDR1 is SQVTM and CDR2 ANQGSEA. V was clipped by 7 bases and J by 3 bases; unmatched bases: 5. Original data processing: From reference gene primer amplification, estimates of nucleated cell counts were derived. The protocol was immunoSEQ multiplex PCR, while the TCRdb copy is restricted to in-frame clones and leaves out a portion. From that table come the V and J calls and clone size; the DNA was used to work out D and trimming. Among about 99,000 clones listed, about 92% were seen once. The specimen was peripheral blood. V and J are TRBV29-1 and TRBJ2-2, with 10 bases fitting TRBD1. This receptor was taken from a woman of 80 years or more in a cohort sampled during active COVID-19. CDR3 sequence reads: CSGAGTGDTGELFF. CDR3 DNA sequence: TGCAGCGGGGCCGGGACAGGGGACACCGGGGAGCTGTTTTTT.